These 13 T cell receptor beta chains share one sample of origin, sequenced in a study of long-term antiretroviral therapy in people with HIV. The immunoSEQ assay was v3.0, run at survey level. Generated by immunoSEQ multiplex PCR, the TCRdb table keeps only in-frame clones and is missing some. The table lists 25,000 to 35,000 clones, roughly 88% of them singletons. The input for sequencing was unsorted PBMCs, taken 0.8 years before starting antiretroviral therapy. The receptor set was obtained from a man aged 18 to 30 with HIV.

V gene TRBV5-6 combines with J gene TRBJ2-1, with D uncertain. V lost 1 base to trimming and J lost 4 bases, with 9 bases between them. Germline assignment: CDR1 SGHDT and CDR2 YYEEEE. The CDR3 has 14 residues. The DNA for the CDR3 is TGTGCCAGCAGCTTGTATCTCACTTACAATGAGCAGTTCTTC. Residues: CASSLYLTYNEQFF.

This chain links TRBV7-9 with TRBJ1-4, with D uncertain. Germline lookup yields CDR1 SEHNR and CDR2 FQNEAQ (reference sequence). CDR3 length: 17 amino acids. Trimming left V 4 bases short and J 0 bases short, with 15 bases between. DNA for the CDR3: TGTGCCAGCAGCTCACTACTTGGACGGCCAACTAATGAAAAACTGTTTTTT. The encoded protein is CASSSLLGRPTNEKLFF. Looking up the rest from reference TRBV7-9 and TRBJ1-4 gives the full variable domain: DTGVSQNPRHKITKRGQNVTFRCDPISEHNRLYWYRQTLGQGPEFLTYFQNEAQLEKSRLLSDRFSAERPKGSFSTLEIQRTEQGDSAMYLCASSSLLGRPTNEKLFFGSGTQLSVL.

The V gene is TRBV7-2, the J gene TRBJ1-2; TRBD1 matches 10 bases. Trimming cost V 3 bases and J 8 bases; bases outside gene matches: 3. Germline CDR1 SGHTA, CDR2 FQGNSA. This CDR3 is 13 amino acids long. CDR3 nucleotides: TGTGCCAGCAGCTTTTGGACAGGGGGGGGCTACACCTTC. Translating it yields CASSFWTGGGYTF. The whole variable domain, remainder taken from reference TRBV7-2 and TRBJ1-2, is GAGVSQSPSNKVTEKGKDVELRCDPISGHTALYWYRQSLGQGLEFLIYFQGNSAPDKSGLPSDRFSAERTGGSVSTLTIQRTQQEDSAVYLCASSFWTGGGYTFGSGTRLTVV.

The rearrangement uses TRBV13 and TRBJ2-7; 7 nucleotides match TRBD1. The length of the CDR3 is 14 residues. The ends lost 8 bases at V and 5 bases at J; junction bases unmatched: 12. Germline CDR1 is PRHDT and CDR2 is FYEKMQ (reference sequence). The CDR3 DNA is TGTGCCAGCGGAAAGGGGACAGCCTACCACGAGCAGTACTTC. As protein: CASGKGTAYHEQYF.

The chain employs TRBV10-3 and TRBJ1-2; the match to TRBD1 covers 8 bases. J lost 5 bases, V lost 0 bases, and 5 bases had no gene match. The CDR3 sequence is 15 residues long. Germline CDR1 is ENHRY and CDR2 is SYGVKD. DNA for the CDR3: TGTGCCATCAGTGAGTCGACGACAGGGGCGTATGGCTACACCTTC. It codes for CAISESTTGAYGYTF.

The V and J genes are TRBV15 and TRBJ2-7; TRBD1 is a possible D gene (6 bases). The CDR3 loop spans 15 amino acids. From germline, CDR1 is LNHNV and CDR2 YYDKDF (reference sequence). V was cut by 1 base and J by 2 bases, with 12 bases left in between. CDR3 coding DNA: TGTGCCACCAGCAGAGTTGACAGGCCTCCCTACGAGCAGTACTTC. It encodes CATSRVDRPPYEQYF.

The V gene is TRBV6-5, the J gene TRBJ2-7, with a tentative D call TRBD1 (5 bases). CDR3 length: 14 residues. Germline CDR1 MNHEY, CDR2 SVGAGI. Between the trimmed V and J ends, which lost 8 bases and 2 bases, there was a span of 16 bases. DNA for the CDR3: TGTGCCAGCGAGTCTACAGGTGGTCCCTACGAGCAGTACTTC. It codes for CASESTGGPYEQYF.

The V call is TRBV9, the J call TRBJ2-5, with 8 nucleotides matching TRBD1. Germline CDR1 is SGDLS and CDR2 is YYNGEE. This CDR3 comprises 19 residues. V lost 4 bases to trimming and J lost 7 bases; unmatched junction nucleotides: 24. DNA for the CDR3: TGTGCCAGCAGCCCACACGACAGGGGAATCGGTGGGCATGAATTGACCCAGTACTTC. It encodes CASSPHDRGIGGHELTQYF.

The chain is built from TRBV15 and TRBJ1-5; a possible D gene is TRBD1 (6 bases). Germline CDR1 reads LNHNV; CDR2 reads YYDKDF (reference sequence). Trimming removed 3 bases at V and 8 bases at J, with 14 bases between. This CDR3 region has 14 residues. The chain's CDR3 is CATSSLGQAEPQHF. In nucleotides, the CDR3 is TGTGCCACCAGCAGCCTGGGACAAGCCGAGCCCCAGCATTTT.

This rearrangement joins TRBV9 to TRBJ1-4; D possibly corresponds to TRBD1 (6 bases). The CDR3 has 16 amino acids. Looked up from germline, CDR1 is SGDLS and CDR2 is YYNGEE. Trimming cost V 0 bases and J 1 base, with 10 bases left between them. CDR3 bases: TGTGCCAGCAGCGTAGGAGGGGGGGTAACTAATGAAAAACTGTTTTTT. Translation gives CASSVGGGVTNEKLFF.

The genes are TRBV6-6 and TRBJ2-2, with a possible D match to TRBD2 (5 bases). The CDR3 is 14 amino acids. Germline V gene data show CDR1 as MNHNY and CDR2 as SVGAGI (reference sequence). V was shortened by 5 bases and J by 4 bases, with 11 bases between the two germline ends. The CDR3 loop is CASSTDSVTGELFF. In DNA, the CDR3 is TGTGCCAGCAGTACGGACTCGGTCACCGGGGAGCTGTTTTTT.

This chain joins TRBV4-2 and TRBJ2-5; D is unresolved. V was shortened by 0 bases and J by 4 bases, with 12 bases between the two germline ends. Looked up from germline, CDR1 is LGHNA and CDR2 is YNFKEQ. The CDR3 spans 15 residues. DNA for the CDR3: TGTGCCAGCAGCCAAGAATGGAGCAGTCGAGAGACCCAGTACTTC. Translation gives CASSQEWSSRETQYF.

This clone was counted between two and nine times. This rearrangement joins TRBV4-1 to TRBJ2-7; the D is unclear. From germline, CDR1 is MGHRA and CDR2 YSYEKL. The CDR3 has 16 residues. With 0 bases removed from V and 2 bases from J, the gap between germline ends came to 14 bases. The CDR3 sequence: CASSQDSYTDTYEQYF. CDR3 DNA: TGCGCCAGCAGCCAAGATTCTTACACTGACACCTACGAGCAGTACTTC.